The 28 T cell receptor beta chains below come from one sample, sequenced in a study of T cell repertoires in cytomegalovirus infection. MiXCR was run by TCRdb on the reads, yielding one entry per CDR3 protein. The sample contains around 740,000 distinct CDR3 sequences, about 40% of which appear only once. Sequencing was performed on PBMCs. Source of these receptors: a human donor in good health (CMV status not recorded). Some clones in this sample may be carry-over from other donors' samples.

This clonotype occurred a few times. The genes are TRBV3-1 and TRBJ2-3; 7 bases map to TRBD2. Germline assignment: CDR1 LGHDT and CDR2 YNNKEL (reference sequence). V gave up 2 bases and J gave up 1 base; unmatched junction bases: 15. The CDR3 length is 19 residues. The CDR3 loop is CASSQYWRESELGTDTQYF. The CDR3 DNA is TGTGCCAGCAGCCAATATTGGCGGGAGTCCGAGTTGGGCACAGATACGCAGTATTTT.

This clonotype was seen ten or more times. This chain uses TRBV7-8 with TRBJ2-3; maybe TRBD2 (5 bases). The germline CDR1 and CDR2 sequences are SGHVS and FQNEAQ. The CDR3 is 14 amino acids. V was pared by 2 bases and J by 1 base, with 7 bases between. The CDR3 loop is CASSLRRGTDTQYF. The CDR3 DNA follows: TGTGCCAGCAGCTTAAGGCGGGGCACAGATACGCAGTATTTT.

This chain uses TRBV20-1 with TRBJ2-4; D not certain. Looked up from germline, CDR1 is DFQATT and CDR2 is SNEGSKA (reference sequence). CDR3 length equals 12 residues. The ends were cut back, 6 bases at V and 3 bases at J, with 9 bases in the middle. This CDR3 is CSAEFVKNIQYF. Written as DNA, the CDR3 is TGCAGTGCCGAATTCGTCAAAAACATTCAGTACTTC.

This clonotype has a count of ten or more. This chain connects TRBV7-3 to TRBJ1-5; no clear D gene. CDR3 length equals 15 residues. Germline V gene lookup returns CDR1 SGHTA and CDR2 FQGTGA. With 7 bases removed from V and 0 bases from J, the gap between germline ends came to 13 bases. DNA of the CDR3: TGTGCCAGCACCCCCGGTCCCAATAGCAATCAGCCCCAGCATTTT. Its translation is CASTPGPNSNQPQHF.

The sample holds a few counts of this clonotype. The chain is built from TRBV3-1 and TRBJ1-6; no firm D call. Germline values: CDR1 LGHDT, CDR2 YNNKEL (reference sequence). This CDR3 has 17 residues. V was trimmed by 2 bases and J by 10 bases, leaving 21 bases between them. The CDR3 sequence: CASSQSPDGWMRSPLHF. CDR3 DNA: TGTGCCAGCAGCCAATCCCCGGACGGCTGGATGAGGTCACCCCTCCACTTT.

CDR3: CASSQGTGAEQYF. The CDR3 coding sequence is TGTGCCAGCAGCCAAGGGACAGGGGCCGAGCAGTACTTC. The chain is built from TRBV11-3 and TRBJ2-7; 10 bases map to TRBD1. Per the germline V gene, CDR1 is SGHNT and CDR2 is YENEEA. The CDR3 is made up of 13 amino acids. Trimming took 5 bases from V and 6 from J; bases not matched to a gene: 4.

The V and J genes are TRBV5-1 and TRBJ1-4, with 10 positions matching TRBD1. CDR1 is SGHRS and CDR2 is YFSETQ in the germline V gene. The CDR3 sequence is 14 residues long. J gave up 5 bases and V 5 bases, and 3 bases lay outside the gene matches. The CDR3 loop reads CASRTGQGNEKLFF. The DNA of the CDR3 is TGCGCCAGCAGGACGGGACAGGGGAATGAAAAACTGTTTTTT.

V is TRBV19 and J is TRBJ2-2; 7 bases match TRBD1. This CDR3 spans 19 amino acids. Germline V gene data show CDR1 as LNHDA and CDR2 as SQIVND (reference sequence). V was clipped by 5 bases and J by 4 bases; unmatched bases: 19. In nucleotides, the CDR3 is TGTGCCAGTAGTTATGTTTTGTCGACAGGGAAGACCCTCACCGGGGAGCTGTTTTTT. This encodes CASSYVLSTGKTLTGELFF.

In this sample, this clonotype turned up many times. CDR3 bases: TGTGCCAGCAGCTTAGAAGGGGCAACTAATGAAAAACTGTTTTTT. Translation: CASSLEGATNEKLFF. This chain links TRBV7-8 with TRBJ1-4, with D perhaps TRBD1 (5 bases). The CDR3 runs to 15 residues. V was cut by 1 base and J by 0 bases, with 6 bases left in between. The V gene's germline CDR1 is SGHVS and CDR2 FQNEAQ.

The rearrangement links TRBV28 to TRBJ2-3, with TRBD2 matching 8 bases. The V segment lost 8 bases and the J segment 3 bases; nucleotides outside the gene matches: 13. Germline values: CDR1 MDHEN, CDR2 SYDVKM. This CDR3 comprises 16 residues. Here the CDR3 DNA reads TGTGCCAGCTTTCCCCAGAGCGGGGGACGAACAGATACGCAGTATTTT. Its translation: CASFPQSGGRTDTQYF.

J is TRBJ2-7 and V is TRBV6-8; D remains ambiguous. Trimming pared 2 bases from V and 2 bases from J, leaving 13 bases between. The CDR3 totals 15 residues. Germline values: CDR1 MNHGY, CDR2 SAAAGT. This CDR3 is CASSYTALGAYEQYF. The CDR3, as DNA: TGTGCCAGCAGTTACACAGCTCTAGGCGCCTACGAGCAGTACTTC.

The chain is built from TRBV7-9 and TRBJ2-7; TRBD1 matches at 10 bases. Per the germline V gene, CDR1 is SEHNR and CDR2 is FQNEAQ (reference sequence). V gave up 5 bases and J gave up 5 bases; unmatched junction bases: 9. The CDR3 loop spans 15 amino acids. This CDR3 reads CASSQRDRGGNEQYF. CDR3 DNA sequence: TGTGCCAGCAGCCAGAGGGACAGGGGAGGGAACGAGCAGTACTTC.

The rearrangement uses TRBV20-1 and TRBJ1-5, with D possibly being TRBD1 (5 bases). V lost 5 bases to trimming and J lost 2 bases, with 13 bases between them. Germline values: CDR1 DFQATT, CDR2 SNEGSKA (reference sequence). The CDR3 is made up of 14 amino acids. CDR3 residues: CSAPSWDGNQPQHF. In nucleotides, the CDR3 is TGCAGTGCTCCTTCCTGGGACGGCAATCAGCCCCAGCATTTT.

This clonotype came up a few times. J is TRBJ1-1 and V is TRBV4-1, with D uncertain. From germline, CDR1 is MGHRA and CDR2 YSYEKL. Trimming took off 4 bases at V and 1 base at J, with 10 bases between the two ends. The CDR3 runs to 14 residues. CDR3 sequence: CASSPAAENTEAFF. The DNA for the CDR3 is TGCGCCAGCAGCCCAGCGGCGGAGAACACTGAAGCTTTCTTT.

V and J are TRBV6-5 and TRBJ1-6; 7 bases are shared with TRBD1. Trimming at V came to 11 bases and at J to 4 bases, leaving 14 bases not matched to a gene. Germline-derived CDR1 and CDR2 are MNHEY and SVGAGI. The CDR3 covers 16 residues. This CDR3 reads CACGRDRQGYNSPLHF. The DNA of the CDR3 is TGTGCCTGCGGACGCGATAGACAGGGTTATAATTCACCCCTCCACTTT.

As regards this clonotype: At one end the junction does not follow the germline gene, possibly because of a read error. The genes are TRBV5-1 and TRBJ2-5; D is perhaps TRBD1 or TRBD2 (5 bases each). The CDR3 is made up of 14 amino acids. From germline, CDR1 is SGHRS and CDR2 YFSETQ. CDR3 protein: CASSFEGTQETQCF. The CDR3 DNA reads as TGCGCCAGCAGCTTCGAGGGGACGCAAGAGACCCAGTGCTTC.

This clonotype was picked up a small number of times. V gene TRBV7-8 combines with J gene TRBJ2-7; 9 nucleotides match TRBD1. V lost 2 bases to trimming and J lost 1 base; unmatched junction nucleotides: 12. The CDR3 is 18 residues long. Germline assignment: CDR1 SGHVS and CDR2 FQNEAQ. CDR3 amino acids: CASSLNGQGTHRSYEQYF. CDR3 nucleotides: TGTGCCAGCAGCTTAAACGGACAGGGGACACATAGGTCCTACGAGCAGTACTTC.

The gene calls are TRBV28 and TRBJ2-1; TRBD2 might be the D (6 bases). This CDR3 comprises 17 residues. CDR1 and CDR2 (germline): MDHEN, SYDVKM. Deletions cut 2 bases from V and 2 bases from J, with 16 bases between. The DNA of the CDR3 is TGTGCCAGCAGTTTAAGGGTTAGCGGACGGGCCTACAATGAGCAGTTCTTC. Protein sequence: CASSLRVSGRAYNEQFF.

There are a few counts of this clonotype. The V gene is TRBV5-7, the J gene TRBJ2-5; 9 positions agree with TRBD1. TRBV5-7 qualifies as an ORF whose function is uncertain. The J segment lost 5 bases and the V segment lost 6 bases, leaving 11 bases of the junction unmatched. This CDR3 has 15 residues. In DNA, the CDR3 is TGTGCCAGCATCAAAACAAGACAGGGGGGCGAGACCCAGTACTTC. Amino acids: CASIKTRQGGETQYF.

The rearrangement joins TRBV10-3 to TRBJ2-2; D is uncertain. V was clipped by 6 bases and J by 1 base, with 6 bases between them. Per the germline V gene, CDR1 is ENHRY and CDR2 is SYGVKD. This CDR3 is 13 amino acids long. The DNA for the CDR3 is TGTGCCATCAGATACGAGAACACCGGGGAGCTGTTTTTT. Protein product: CAIRYENTGELFF.

The chain is built from TRBV7-9 and TRBJ2-1; 13 bases fit TRBD2. V shed 5 bases, J shed 9 bases, and the junction held 4 bases outside the gene matches. This CDR3 spans 14 amino acids. Germline lookup yields CDR1 SEHNR and CDR2 FQNEAQ (reference sequence). The DNA of the CDR3 is TGTGCCAGCAGCACTAGCGGGGGGGCCGGTGAGCAGTTCTTC. It yields the protein CASSTSGGAGEQFF.

This clonotype was found a few times. The chain carries TRBV19 and TRBJ1-1; 8 bases fit TRBD1. V lost 2 bases and J lost 6; bases outside the gene matches: 2. CDR1 and CDR2 (germline): LNHDA, SQIVND (reference sequence). The CDR3 is made up of 13 amino acids. The CDR3 nucleotides read TGTGCCAGTAGTATAACAGGGGGGGCTGAAGCTTTCTTT. It codes for CASSITGGAEAFF.

This chain connects TRBV12-5 to TRBJ1-2; D not certain. Germline CDR1 is LGHNT and CDR2 is FRNRAP. Deletions cut 3 bases from V and 2 bases from J, with 10 bases between. The CDR3 length is 14 residues. The CDR3 region has the DNA TGTGCTAGTGGTTTAGCCCCAAGAAACTATGGCTACACCTTC. Its protein is CASGLAPRNYGYTF.

The table lists this clonotype with a few counts. The chain employs TRBV12-3 or TRBV12-4 and TRBJ2-2; TRBD2 might be the D (6 bases). CDR3 size: 15 residues. V was trimmed by 5 bases and J by 2 bases, leaving 12 bases between them. The DNA of the CDR3 is TGTGCCAGCAGTAGACTAGTGGCAAACACCGGGGAGCTGTTTTTT. Its translation is CASSRLVANTGELFF.

The CDR3 loop is CASSQPSRGSSYNSPLHF. CDR3 sequence (DNA): TGTGCCAGCAGCCAGCCGAGTCGGGGTAGCTCCTATAATTCACCCCTCCACTTT. This chain connects TRBV14 to TRBJ1-6; D call uncertain. Trimming left V 3 bases short and J 0 bases short, with 15 bases between. Looked up from germline, CDR1 is SGHDN and CDR2 is FVKESK. This CDR3 has 18 residues.

This clonotype came up many times. CDR3 DNA sequence: TGTGCCAGCAGCTTAGCGCAGGGCTCTACGCAGTATTTT. This sequence encodes CASSLAQGSTQYF. The chain has TRBV7-2 and TRBJ2-3; tentatively, D is TRBD1 (5 bases). The CDR3 is 13 residues long. V lost 0 bases to trimming and J lost 8 bases, with 9 bases between them. Germline assignment: CDR1 SGHTA and CDR2 FQGNSA.

The chain employs TRBV7-8 and TRBJ2-7; TRBD2 is a possible D gene (6 bases). V shed 6 bases and J shed 2 bases, with 23 bases lying between them. Germline V gives CDR1 SGHVS, CDR2 FQNEAQ. The CDR3 extends over 17 amino acids. The CDR3 DNA reads TGTGCCAGCAGGATAAAAAGGGCGGGGCACAACACCTACGAGCAGTACTTC. Its protein product is CASRIKRAGHNTYEQYF.

The rearrangement joins TRBV27 to TRBJ2-5; 11 positions agree with TRBD2. Germline V gene sequence: CDR1 MNHEY, CDR2 SMNVEV (reference sequence). This CDR3 contains 17 residues. The trim removed 1 base at V and 2 bases at J, leaving 6 bases unmatched. The CDR3 sequence: CASSLLFLAGGQETQYF. As DNA, the CDR3 is TGTGCCAGCAGTTTATTATTCCTAGCGGGAGGACAAGAGACCCAGTACTTC.